This record covers a single T cell receptor (beta chain). This sample stems from a study of blood T cell repertoires in COVID-19. TCRdb's table, derived via immunoSEQ multiplex PCR, lists solely in-frame clones and lacks some. The table includes around 240,000 clones, 80% to 90% detected once. Per germline, CDR1 SNHLY and CDR2 FYNNEI. CDR3 size: 11 residues. V lost 6 bases, J lost 13 bases, and 10 bases lay in between. The gene calls are TRBV2 and TRBJ1-6; tentatively, D is TRBD1 (6 bases). Sequenced: PBMCs or T cells enriched from blood (not recorded which). This receptor was taken from a woman aged 45-65 years who had recovered from COVID-19. The CDR3 here is CASRPQGPLHF. In nucleotides, the CDR3 is TGTGCCAGCAGACCACAGGGTCCCCTCCACTTT.